These T cell receptor beta chains were read from a single sample in a study of CD8+ T cells in alopecia areata. This table comes from immunoSEQ multiplex PCR, and its TCRdb copy is limited to in-frame clones, with some not included. The sample lists 61,000 or so clones; 96% were seen once. The sequencing used CD8+ T cells sorted from blood, collected at week 0. The receptors derive from a human donor with alopecia areata. The CDR3 runs from the conserved cysteine through the conserved F or W. D genes are given only for firm matches. Clone size is given for some rows only: seen once, a few or many times, or a class if the clone is expanded.

D gene: TRBD1; clone size: -; J gene: TRBJ2-7; V gene: TRBV7-2; CDR3 DNA: TGTGCCAGCAGCGCCCGGGACAGCTCCTACGAGCAGTACTTC; CDR3 protein: CASSARDSSYEQYF
D gene: -; clone size: -; J gene: TRBJ2-5; V gene: TRBV9; CDR3 DNA: TGTGCCAGCAGCTCAGGGGGGAGCCAAGAGACCCAGTACTTC; CDR3 protein: CASSSGGSQETQYF
D gene: -; clone size: -; J gene: TRBJ2-7; V gene: TRBV6-5; CDR3 DNA: TGTGCCAGCAGTTCGACAGCCCAGTCTACCGAGCAGTACTTC; CDR3 protein: CASSSTAQSTEQYF
D gene: -; clone size: -; J gene: TRBJ2-5; V gene: TRBV7-2; CDR3 DNA: TGTGCCAGCAGATCGTGGGCCTCCCAAGAGACCCAGTACTTC; CDR3 protein: CASRSWASQETQYF
D gene: TRBD2; clone size: -; J gene: TRBJ2-7; V gene: TRBV7-6; CDR3 DNA: TGTGCCAGCAGCTTAGAGTCCAGCGGGAGCCTCTACGAGCAGTACTTC; CDR3 protein: CASSLESSGSLYEQYF
D gene: -; clone size: -; J gene: TRBJ2-3; V gene: TRBV4-1; CDR3 DNA: TGCGCCAGCAGCCACCGGGACGGGGCCACAGATACGCAGTATTTT; CDR3 protein: CASSHRDGATDTQYF
D gene: -; clone size: -; J gene: TRBJ2-3; V gene: TRBV29-1; CDR3 DNA: TGCAGCGTTGAAGATAGGGGCTCCCAGGATACGCAGTATTTT; CDR3 protein: CSVEDRGSQDTQYF
D gene: TRBD1; clone size: -; J gene: TRBJ1-2; V gene: TRBV5-1; CDR3 DNA: TGCGCCAGCAGCTCCGAAGCCGGGACAGGGCTCTATGGCTACACCTTC; CDR3 protein: CASSSEAGTGLYGYTF
D gene: TRBD1; clone size: -; J gene: TRBJ2-7; V gene: TRBV6-5; CDR3 DNA: TGTGCCAGCAGTACCGGGACAGGGGGGTACGAGCAGTACTTC; CDR3 protein: CASSTGTGGYEQYF
D gene: -; clone size: -; J gene: TRBJ2-5; V gene: TRBV27; CDR3 DNA: TGTGCCAGCAGTTTATCGTCCCCTGCGGCTCGAGAGCAGTACTTC; CDR3 protein: CASSLSSPAAREQYF
D gene: TRBD1; clone size: -; J gene: TRBJ2-5; V gene: TRBV19; CDR3 DNA: TGTGCCTTAGACAGGGAGCCGGAACAATCTGTTGAGACCCAGTACTTC; CDR3 protein: CALDREPEQSVETQYF
D gene: TRBD1; clone size: -; J gene: TRBJ1-1; V gene: TRBV5-1; CDR3 DNA: TGCGCCAGCAGCTTGGCGGGGGACAGAGGAGCTGAAGCTTTCTTT; CDR3 protein: CASSLAGDRGAEAFF
D gene: TRBD1; clone size: -; J gene: TRBJ1-2; V gene: TRBV7-9; CDR3 DNA: TGTGCCAGCAGCTCTCCCCGGACAGGGAACTATGGCTACACCTTC; CDR3 protein: CASSSPRTGNYGYTF
D gene: -; clone size: once; J gene: TRBJ2-2; V gene: TRBV30; CDR3 DNA: TGTGCCTGGAGTGCGGGGAACACCGGGGAGCTGTTTTTT; CDR3 protein: CAWSAGNTGELFF
D gene: -; clone size: -; J gene: TRBJ1-4; V gene: TRBV7-9; CDR3 DNA: TGTGCCAGCAGCGATCGGGCAGGGAGTAGGTCGGAAAAACTGTTTTTT; CDR3 protein: CASSDRAGSRSEKLFF
D gene: TRBD1; clone size: -; J gene: TRBJ1-2; V gene: TRBV6-5; CDR3 DNA: TGTGCCAGCAGTTACTCGAAACAGGGGGCAGAGGATGGCTACACCTTC; CDR3 protein: CASSYSKQGAEDGYTF
D gene: -; clone size: -; J gene: TRBJ2-2; V gene: TRBV2; CDR3 DNA: TGTGCCAGCAGGCCCGTAGGAGGGGGCGTGAGGGACACCGGGGAGCTGTTTTTT; CDR3 protein: CASRPVGGGVRDTGELFF
D gene: -; clone size: -; J gene: TRBJ2-2; V gene: TRBV6-1; CDR3 DNA: TGTGCCAGCGGAGCGAACACCGGGGAGCTGTTTTTT; CDR3 protein: CASGANTGELFF
D gene: -; clone size: -; J gene: TRBJ2-7; V gene: TRBV7-9; CDR3 DNA: TGTGCCAGCAGCCAAGGGGGGGACAAGTACTTC; CDR3 protein: CASSQGGDKYF
D gene: -; clone size: few; J gene: TRBJ2-1; V gene: TRBV10-3; CDR3 DNA: TGTGCCATCAGCTCCGTTAGGGGGGGCCCAAATGAGCAGTTCTTC; CDR3 protein: CAISSVRGGPNEQFF
D gene: -; clone size: -; J gene: TRBJ2-7; V gene: TRBV10-3; CDR3 DNA: TGTGCCATCAGTGGTGATCTATCCTCCTACGAGCAGTACTTC; CDR3 protein: CAISGDLSSYEQYF
D gene: -; clone size: once; J gene: TRBJ2-5; V gene: TRBV7-9; CDR3 DNA: TGTGCCAGCAGCCCACCTCGAGGTGCGGAGACCCAGTACTTC; CDR3 protein: CASSPPRGAETQYF
D gene: TRBD2; clone size: once; J gene: TRBJ2-7; V gene: TRBV4-1; CDR3 DNA: TGCGCCAGCAGCCGGGAGCGGGGGGCCTTATACGAGCAGTACTTC; CDR3 protein: CASSRERGALYEQYF
D gene: -; clone size: -; J gene: TRBJ1-1; V gene: TRBV5-5; CDR3 DNA: TGTGCCAGCAGCTTGCTGGAGGGCACTGAAGCTTTCTTT; CDR3 protein: CASSLLEGTEAFF
D gene: TRBD1; clone size: -; J gene: TRBJ2-2; V gene: TRBV29-1; CDR3 DNA: TGCAGCGTTCGACAGGGGGAGACCGGGGAGCTGTTTTTT; CDR3 protein: CSVRQGETGELFF
D gene: -; clone size: -; J gene: TRBJ1-1; V gene: TRBV30; CDR3 DNA: TGTGCCTGGAGTGTTTGGAAGAACACTGAAGCTTTCTTT; CDR3 protein: CAWSVWKNTEAFF
D gene: TRBD1; clone size: -; J gene: TRBJ2-7; V gene: TRBV19; CDR3 DNA: TGTGCCAGTAGTGCCCGGGACAGGGGTTCCTACGAGCAGTACTTC; CDR3 protein: CASSARDRGSYEQYF
D gene: TRBD2; clone size: once; J gene: TRBJ2-2; V gene: TRBV7-2; CDR3 DNA: TGCGCCAGCAGCCGATATCCGGGGGGGCCCAACACCGGGGAGCTGTTTTTT; CDR3 protein: CASSRYPGGPNTGELFF
D gene: TRBD2; clone size: -; J gene: TRBJ2-1; V gene: TRBV19; CDR3 DNA: TGTGCCAGTAGCACTAGCGGGGGATACAATGAGCAGTTCTTC; CDR3 protein: CASSTSGGYNEQFF
D gene: TRBD2; clone size: -; J gene: TRBJ2-7; V gene: TRBV6-5; CDR3 DNA: TGTGCCAGCAGTGGACCCAGCGGGGGGTCCTACGAGCAGTACTTC; CDR3 protein: CASSGPSGGSYEQYF
D gene: -; clone size: -; J gene: TRBJ1-4; V gene: TRBV2; CDR3 DNA: TGTGCCAGCAGTGACGGACATGGTGCAAATGAAAAACTGTTTTTT; CDR3 protein: CASSDGHGANEKLFF
D gene: -; clone size: -; J gene: TRBJ1-2; V gene: TRBV15; CDR3 DNA: TGTGCCACCAGCAGAGATCACAGGGTCTATGGCTACACCTTC; CDR3 protein: CATSRDHRVYGYTF
D gene: -; clone size: -; J gene: TRBJ2-7; V gene: TRBV10-3; CDR3 DNA: TGTGCCATCAGTGAGTTTTACGAGCAGTACTTC; CDR3 protein: CAISEFYEQYF
D gene: -; clone size: -; J gene: TRBJ2-7; V gene: TRBV6-6; CDR3 DNA: TGTGCCAGCAGTTACTCAAGCTACGAGCAGTACTTC; CDR3 protein: CASSYSSYEQYF
D gene: -; clone size: -; J gene: TRBJ1-5; V gene: TRBV19; CDR3 DNA: TGTGCCAGTAATAACCCCCTTCGCAGGGAGAGCAATCAGCCCCAGCATTTT; CDR3 protein: CASNNPLRRESNQPQHF
D gene: -; clone size: -; J gene: TRBJ2-3; V gene: TRBV11-2; CDR3 DNA: TGTGCCAGCAGCCCAGGTACAGATACGCAGTATTTT; CDR3 protein: CASSPGTDTQYF
D gene: TRBD2; clone size: once; J gene: TRBJ2-1; V gene: TRBV2; CDR3 DNA: TGTGCCAGCAGTGTTACTAGCGGGGAATACAATGAGCAATTCTTC; CDR3 protein: CASSVTSGEYNEQFF
D gene: -; clone size: -; J gene: TRBJ2-7; V gene: TRBV4-1; CDR3 DNA: TGCGCCAGCAGCCAAGGGCCGGAACGCTCCTACGAGCAGTACTTC; CDR3 protein: CASSQGPERSYEQYF
D gene: -; clone size: once; J gene: TRBJ2-2; V gene: TRBV13; CDR3 DNA: TGTGCCAGCAGCTTTGGGCGGGAGGAGCTGTTTTTT; CDR3 protein: CASSFGREELFF
D gene: -; clone size: -; J gene: TRBJ1-2; V gene: TRBV21-1; CDR3 DNA: TGTGCCAGCAGCCAAAAATACAGGAGGGCCGTCCGCAACTATGGCTACACCTTC; CDR3 protein: CASSQKYRRAVRNYGYTF
D gene: -; clone size: -; J gene: TRBJ2-3; V gene: TRBV13; CDR3 DNA: TGTGCCAGCAGCTTAGGAATCACAGATACGCAGTATTTT; CDR3 protein: CASSLGITDTQYF
D gene: -; clone size: -; J gene: TRBJ2-1; V gene: TRBV7-9; CDR3 DNA: TGTGCCAGCAGCTTGGTGGGGCGGGGACACAATGAGCAGTTCTTC; CDR3 protein: CASSLVGRGHNEQFF
D gene: -; clone size: -; J gene: TRBJ1-1; V gene: TRBV7-9; CDR3 DNA: TGTGCCAGCAGCTTAGGGGCCTGGGGGAACACTGAAGCTTTCTTT; CDR3 protein: CASSLGAWGNTEAFF
D gene: -; clone size: -; J gene: TRBJ2-7; V gene: TRBV12-5; CDR3 DNA: TGTGCTAGTGGTTTGTTCGGTCGCTTGCAGGGGCCATACCGGGAGCAGTACTTC; CDR3 protein: CASGLFGRLQGPYREQYF
D gene: TRBD1; clone size: -; J gene: TRBJ2-1; V gene: TRBV29-1; CDR3 DNA: TGCAGCGTAAGGACAGGGCTCAGCTCCTACAATGAGCAGTTCTTC; CDR3 protein: CSVRTGLSSYNEQFF
D gene: -; clone size: -; J gene: TRBJ2-3; V gene: TRBV11-1; CDR3 DNA: TGTGCCAGCAGTGAGACGGATACGCAGTATTTT; CDR3 protein: CASSETDTQYF
D gene: -; clone size: -; J gene: TRBJ2-5; V gene: TRBV27; CDR3 DNA: TGTGCCAGCAGTTCTGGACCCTGGGAGACCCAGTACTTC; CDR3 protein: CASSSGPWETQYF
D gene: -; clone size: -; J gene: TRBJ2-3; V gene: TRBV18; CDR3 DNA: TGTGCCAGCTCACCACCGCGAGGGGAGCCTAGCACAGATACGCAGTATTTT; CDR3 protein: CASSPPRGEPSTDTQYF
D gene: -; clone size: -; J gene: TRBJ2-5; V gene: TRBV7-7; CDR3 DNA: TGTGCTAGCAGCTTAGAACCTAAAGAGACCCAGTACTTC; CDR3 protein: CASSLEPKETQYF
D gene: TRBD1; clone size: -; J gene: TRBJ1-2; V gene: TRBV9; CDR3 DNA: TGTGCCAGCAGCTCACAGGGGACCGGCTACACCTTC; CDR3 protein: CASSSQGTGYTF
D gene: -; clone size: once; J gene: TRBJ2-7; V gene: TRBV29-1; CDR3 DNA: TGCAGCGTTGAAGAGGGGGACCTGAGCTCCTACGAGCAGTACTTC; CDR3 protein: CSVEEGDLSSYEQYF
D gene: -; clone size: -; J gene: TRBJ1-4; V gene: TRBV5-1; CDR3 DNA: TGCGCCAGCAGCTTGGCCACAGGTTACCCCGAAAAACTGTTTTTT; CDR3 protein: CASSLATGYPEKLFF
D gene: TRBD1; clone size: -; J gene: TRBJ2-7; V gene: TRBV4-1; CDR3 DNA: TGCGCCAGCAGCCAAGCTACCGGGACAGCTCTCTACGAGCAGTACTTC; CDR3 protein: CASSQATGTALYEQYF
D gene: -; clone size: -; J gene: TRBJ2-1; V gene: TRBV29-1; CDR3 DNA: TGCTCCGTGGGGGATGGGAATGAGCAGTTCTTC; CDR3 protein: CSVGDGNEQFF
D gene: TRBD2; clone size: -; J gene: TRBJ2-3; V gene: TRBV9; CDR3 DNA: TGTGCCAGCAGCGCCCTCGGGGGGGCCGGAGATACGCAGTATTTT; CDR3 protein: CASSALGGAGDTQYF
D gene: -; clone size: -; J gene: TRBJ2-7; V gene: TRBV2; CDR3 DNA: TGTGCCAGCAGTAGGACACATTCCTACGAGCAGTACTTC; CDR3 protein: CASSRTHSYEQYF